Shown below are 31 T cell receptor beta chains from a single sample sequenced in a study of spatial heterogeneity in lung cancer. MiXCR, run by TCRdb on the 5' RACE reads, gives a single entry per CDR3 protein. The sample has fewer than 7,500 distinct CDR3 sequences; about 19% are singletons. The time point: sample taken at primary tumor resection. Material for sequencing was whole RNA from tumor, nontumor lung or frozen PBMC, left unsorted. The sequencing here drew on PBMCs, taken at surgery. The source is a female donor with early-stage non-small cell lung cancer.

In its sample, this clonotype was seen a few times. The V gene is TRBV2, the J gene TRBJ2-7, with TRBD2 as a possible D gene (5 bases). The CDR3 is made up of 15 amino acids. V shed 3 bases and J shed 1 base, with 13 bases lying between them. The V gene's germline CDR1 is SNHLY and CDR2 FYNNEI. The CDR3: CASSDRGRKSYEQYV. CDR3 in DNA: TGTGCCAGCAGTGATCGGGGAAGGAAGTCCTACGAGCAGTACGTC.

The sample holds many counts of this clonotype. The chain joins TRBV9 to TRBJ2-7, with D possibly being TRBD1 (5 bases). The CDR3 length is 13 residues. The V gene lost 1 base and the J gene lost 6 bases, with 11 bases spanning the gap. Germline CDR1 and CDR2: SGDLS and YYNGEE. The CDR3 nucleotides read TGTGCCAGCAGCGTATCAGAAAGGGGCGAGCAGTACTTC. This encodes CASSVSERGEQYF.

This clonotype has at least ten counts. This chain joins TRBV20-1 and TRBJ2-2; no definite D call. The germline gives CDR1 DFQATT, CDR2 SNEGSKA (reference sequence). The CDR3 consists of 17 residues. With 5 bases removed from V and 5 bases from J, the gap between germline ends came to 24 bases. As DNA, the CDR3 is TGCAGTGCTTTTCCTATAGGCACCGGAATCGGGACCGGGGAGCTGTTTTTT. Amino acids: CSAFPIGTGIGTGELFF.

J is TRBJ2-1 and V is TRBV20-1, with D possibly TRBD1 on 7 matching bases. Looked up from germline, CDR1 is DFQATT and CDR2 is SNEGSKA (reference sequence). The CDR3 runs to 12 residues. CDR3 loop: CSQGGSYNEQFF. The CDR3 DNA follows: TGCAGCCAGGGGGGCTCCTACAATGAGCAGTTCTTC.

This clonotype qualifies as medium-sized (0.01 to 0.1%). The rearrangement uses TRBV2 and TRBJ2-7; 7 positions match TRBD1. CDR3 length: 11 amino acids. Germline CDR1 reads SNHLY; CDR2 reads FYNNEI. CDR3 protein: CASRYRGGMDV. CDR3 coding DNA: TGTGCCAGCAGGTACAGGGGCGGTATGGACGTC.

This clonotype is deemed medium-sized. This sequence joins TRBV5-1 and TRBJ2-7; D is unclear. Trimming removed 3 bases from V and 4 bases from J, with 11 bases in between. The length of the CDR3 is 13 residues. CDR1 is SGHRS and CDR2 is YFSETQ in the germline V gene. CDR3 sequence: CASSSRTGYEQYF. The CDR3 DNA is TGCGCCAGCAGCTCCCGGACGGGTTACGAGCAGTACTTC.

The V and J genes are TRBV3-1 and TRBJ1-2; 12 bases are shared with TRBD1. V shed 3 bases and J 7 bases; nucleotides not matched to a gene: 6. The CDR3 contains 15 residues. Germline values: CDR1 LGHDT, CDR2 YNNKEL (reference sequence). The CDR3, as DNA: TGTGCCAGCAGCCAGATGGGACAGGGGGCGGCTGGCTACACCTTC. The encoded protein is CASSQMGQGAAGYTF.

By its share, this clonotype is medium-sized. V usage is TRBV27 and J usage is TRBJ2-1, with TRBD2 matching over 7 bases. Trimming took 5 bases from V and 7 from J; bases not matched to a gene: 11. The length of the CDR3 is 15 residues. CDR1 MNHEY and CDR2 SMNVEV come from the germline V gene (reference sequence). This chain's CDR3 is CASSSAGVSGNEQFF. The CDR3 bases are TGTGCCAGCAGTAGCGCGGGAGTGTCGGGTAATGAGCAGTTCTTC.

The V gene is TRBV19, the J gene TRBJ1-5; D remains ambiguous. Germline lookup yields CDR1 LNHDA and CDR2 SQIVND (reference sequence). Deletions cut 6 bases from V and 0 bases from J, with 9 bases between. The CDR3 is made up of 14 amino acids. The CDR3 bases are TGTGCCAGTAGCTCAAGCTATAGCAATCAGCCCCAGCATTTT. Translation: CASSSSYSNQPQHF. The full variable domain, rest sourced from reference TRBV19 and TRBJ1-5, is DGGITQSPKYLFRKEGQNVTLSCEQNLNHDAMYWYRQDPGQGLRLIYYSQIVNDFQKGDIAEGYSVSREKKESFPLTVTSAQKNPTAFYLCASSSSYSNQPQHFGDGTRLSIL.

Note on this clonotype: It is unclear where the CDR3 begins or ends on the DNA, so no DNA is shown, and the CDR3 is as TCRdb lists it. The chain recombines TRBV27 with TRBJ2-3; TRBD1, the table's D call, was not compared with the DNA. Looked up from germline, CDR1 is MNHEY and CDR2 is SMNVEV (reference sequence). The CDR3 length is 15 residues, termini included. The CDR3 is CASSSSGASIDTQYF.

The rearrangement links TRBV6-5 to TRBJ1-2; TRBD1 is a possible D gene (6 bases). Between the trimmed V and J ends, which lost 5 bases and 2 bases, there was a span of 12 bases. The CDR3 length is 14 residues. Germline V gene lookup returns CDR1 MNHEY and CDR2 SVGAGI. The CDR3 nucleotides read TGTGCCAGCAGTCAGACAGGCACCAACTATGGCTACACCTTC. Protein: CASSQTGTNYGYTF.

This clonotype was detected ten times or more. The chain recombines TRBV3-1 with TRBJ1-1; the D gene is possibly TRBD1 (6 bases). The CDR3 has 13 residues. In germline, CDR1 is LGHDT, CDR2 YNNKEL (reference sequence). Trimming removed 1 base from V and 9 bases from J, with 12 bases in between. CDR3 sequence: CASSQGSGQQAFF. CDR3 bases: TGTGCCAGCAGCCAAGGCTCTGGACAGCAAGCTTTCTTT. Filled out from reference TRBV3-1 and TRBJ1-1, the complete variable domain reads DTAVSQTPKYLVTQMGNDKSIKCEQNLGHDTMYWYKQDSKKFLKIMFSYNNKELIINETVPNRFSPKSPDKAHLNLHINSLELGDSAVYFCASSQGSGQQAFFGQGTRLTVV.

By frequency in the sample, this clonotype is medium-sized. The rearrangement joins TRBV20-1 to TRBJ1-1; tentatively, D is TRBD1 (5 bases). The length of the CDR3 is 12 residues. The V gene's germline CDR1 is DFQATT and CDR2 SNEGSKA (reference sequence). V was shortened by 6 bases and J by 7 bases, with 15 bases between the two germline ends. CDR3 protein: CSAIRGVGEAFF. The CDR3 nucleotides read TGCAGTGCCATAAGGGGAGTAGGTGAAGCTTTCTTT.

This clonotype turned up a few times. The chain uses TRBV20-1 and TRBJ1-4; no reliable D call. In germline, CDR1 is DFQATT, CDR2 SNEGSKA (reference sequence). The CDR3 contains 14 residues. Between the trimmed V and J ends, which lost 6 bases and 8 bases, there was a span of 19 bases. The CDR3 bases are TGCAGTGCAAGCCCGGGCCTCGAATGGGAAAAACTGTTTTTT. This translates into CSASPGLEWEKLFF.

By frequency in the sample, this clonotype is medium-sized. The J gene is TRBJ2-1, the V gene TRBV20-1; 11 bases match TRBD2. The ends lost 6 bases at V and 6 bases at J; junction bases unmatched: 10. Germline V gene data show CDR1 as DFQATT and CDR2 as SNEGSKA (reference sequence). The CDR3 contains 15 residues. The CDR3 protein is CSAARGLAGGNEQFF. Here the CDR3 DNA reads TGCAGTGCCGCCAGAGGACTAGCGGGTGGCAATGAGCAGTTCTTC.

This clonotype was recorded many times. The chain links TRBV18 to TRBJ2-7; maybe TRBD1 (8 bases). The length of the CDR3 is 17 residues. The germline V gene encodes CDR1 KGHSH and CDR2 LQKENI. The ends were cut back, 4 bases at V and 2 bases at J, with 21 bases in the middle. In DNA, the CDR3 is TGTGCCAGCTCACTAAAGTGGTCGGGGGGACAGGCCTACGAGCAGTACTTC. It specifies CASSLKWSGGQAYEQYF.

This clonotype appeared a few times. This chain joins TRBV20-1 and TRBJ1-3; TRBD1 might be the D (6 bases). Trimming pared 4 bases from V and 4 bases from J, leaving 14 bases between. The V gene's germline CDR1 is DFQATT and CDR2 SNEGSKA (reference sequence). This CDR3 is 14 amino acids long. CDR3 sequence: CSAIPTGSGNTIYF. For the CDR3, the DNA is TGCAGTGCTATCCCAACAGGGAGCGGAAACACCATATATTTT.

This clonotype was seen at least ten times. This chain connects TRBV6-5 to TRBJ2-5; the match to TRBD1 covers 9 bases. The CDR3 totals 16 residues. V lost 2 bases to trimming and J lost 4 bases; unmatched junction nucleotides: 8. Germline V gives CDR1 MNHEY, CDR2 SVGAGI. The chain's CDR3 is CASSYRRGQGGETQYF. The CDR3, as DNA: TGTGCCAGCAGTTACCGCCGGGGACAGGGAGGAGAGACCCAGTACTTC.

The rearrangement uses TRBV30 and TRBJ2-3; 8 bases line up with TRBD2. CDR3 size: 15 residues. Looked up from germline, CDR1 is GTSNPN and CDR2 is SVGIG (reference sequence). Losses at the gene ends were 5 bases for V and 2 bases for J; bases not matched to a gene: 9. CDR3 protein: CAWAAHSGATDTQYF. The DNA of the CDR3 is TGTGCCTGGGCAGCACATAGCGGGGCCACAGATACGCAGTATTTT.

By proportion, this clonotype is medium-sized (0.01 to 0.1%). The chain carries TRBV7-9 and TRBJ2-3; 12 positions match TRBD2. V shed 5 bases, J shed 4 bases, and the junction held 13 bases outside the gene matches. The CDR3 is made up of 18 amino acids. Germline V gene lookup returns CDR1 SEHNR and CDR2 FQNEAQ (reference sequence). The CDR3 DNA reads as TGTGCCAGCAGCCCCCGGCTAGCGGGGGGGCGGGATGCAGATACGCAGTATTTT. It is translated as CASSPRLAGGRDADTQYF.

The rearrangement joins TRBV9 to TRBJ1-2, with D perhaps TRBD1 (6 bases). The CDR3 is made up of 14 amino acids. Trimming removed 0 bases at V and 6 bases at J, with 12 bases between. Germline V gene data show CDR1 as SGDLS and CDR2 as YYNGEE. CDR3 loop: CASSVVTGFDGYTF. As DNA, the CDR3 is TGTGCCAGCAGCGTAGTTACAGGGTTCGATGGCTACACCTTC.

The chain couples TRBV5-1 to TRBJ2-3; 7 bases agree with TRBD2. The trim removed 0 bases at V and 2 bases at J, leaving 3 bases unmatched. Germline lookup yields CDR1 SGHRS and CDR2 YFSETQ. The CDR3 has 15 amino acids. The DNA for the CDR3 is TGCGCCAGCAGCTTGGCCGGGGGGTTCACAGATACGCAGTATTTT. It yields the protein CASSLAGGFTDTQYF. The complete variable domain, with remaining parts taken from reference TRBV5-1 and TRBJ2-3, reads KAGVTQTPRYLIKTRGQQVTLSCSPISGHRSVSWYQQTPGQGLQFLFEYFSETQRNKGNFPGRFSGRQFSNSRSEMNVSTLELGDSALYLCASSLAGGFTDTQYFGPGTRLTVL.

This clonotype was recorded at least ten times. The chain links TRBV10-2 to TRBJ2-3; TRBD1 aligns across 9 bases. The ends lost 5 bases at V and 3 bases at J; junction bases unmatched: 3. Germline V lookup: CDR1 WSHSY, CDR2 SAAADI. This CDR3 comprises 14 residues. This CDR3 reads CASSWTGDTDTQYF. The CDR3 nucleotides are TGCGCCAGCAGTTGGACAGGGGATACAGATACGCAGTATTTT.

The chain is built from TRBV29-1 and TRBJ2-2, with D possibly TRBD1 on 6 matching bases. Germline CDR1 and CDR2: SQVTM and ANQGSEA. Deletions cut 6 bases from V and 4 bases from J, with 12 bases between. The CDR3 sequence is 13 residues long. The CDR3 bases are TGCAGCGTATCAAGAGGGGGCACCGGGGAGCTGTTTTTT. Amino acids: CSVSRGGTGELFF.

This clonotype was seen a few times. This chain joins TRBV7-9 and TRBJ2-3; D is ambiguous. The CDR3 contains 14 residues. Trimming removed 6 bases at V and 1 base at J, with 11 bases between. Germline V gene data show CDR1 as SEHNR and CDR2 as FQNEAQ (reference sequence). The CDR3 loop reads CASSYWDRTDTQYF. The CDR3 DNA sequence: TGTGCCAGCAGTTACTGGGATCGCACAGATACGCAGTATTTT. Filled out from reference TRBV7-9 and TRBJ2-3, the complete variable domain reads DTGVSQNPRHKITKRGQNVTFRCDPISEHNRLYWYRQTLGQGPEFLTYFQNEAQLEKSRLLSDRFSAERPKGSFSTLEIQRTEQGDSAMYLCASSYWDRTDTQYFGPGTRLTVL.

This clonotype is judged medium-sized. This chain joins TRBV9 and TRBJ2-1; 7 bases match TRBD2. V trimming: 2 bases; J trimming: 7 bases; junction bases outside the gene matches: 3. The CDR3 totals 13 residues. Germline-derived CDR1 and CDR2 are SGDLS and YYNGEE. The CDR3 DNA follows: TGTGCCAGCAGCGTCCGGGAGGAAAATGAGCAGTTCTTC. This gives the protein CASSVREENEQFF.

The J gene is TRBJ2-1, the V gene TRBV7-9; the D is unclear. The CDR3 consists of 14 residues. The germline gives CDR1 SEHNR, CDR2 FQNEAQ (reference sequence). V gave up 7 bases and J gave up 3 bases, with 13 bases separating them. CDR3 amino acids: CASTLCGIYNEQFF. The CDR3 nucleotides are TGTGCCAGCACCCTGTGCGGTATCTACAATGAGCAGTTCTTC.

This clonotype was picked up many times. The DNA of the CDR3 is TGTGCCAGCAGCCTGTGGAACGACAGGAATCAGCCCCAGCATTTT. Encoded protein: CASSLWNDRNQPQHF. The chain combines TRBV7-8 with TRBJ1-5, with D possibly TRBD1 on 6 matching bases. The CDR3 totals 15 residues. Between the trimmed V and J ends, which lost 5 bases and 4 bases, there was a span of 15 bases. In germline, CDR1 is SGHVS, CDR2 FQNEAQ.

By proportion, this clonotype is medium-sized (0.01 to 0.1%). The genes are TRBV27 and TRBJ2-7, with 11 nucleotides matching TRBD2. The CDR3 has 13 amino acids. Losses at the gene ends were 6 bases for V and 6 bases for J; bases not matched to a gene: 4. In germline, CDR1 is MNHEY, CDR2 SMNVEV (reference sequence). The CDR3 here is CASRLAGAFEQYF. CDR3 nucleotides: TGTGCCAGCAGACTAGCGGGAGCTTTCGAGCAGTACTTC.

This clonotype is deemed medium-sized. This chain connects TRBV10-1 to TRBJ2-3; either TRBD1 or TRBD2 may fit D (5 bases each). Germline CDR1 reads WNHNN; CDR2 reads SYGVQD (reference sequence). The CDR3 spans 13 residues. V was pared by 4 bases and J by 9 bases, with 14 bases between. CDR3 in amino acids: CASSGDLQWTQYF. CDR3 bases: TGCGCCAGCAGTGGGGACCTGCAGTGGACGCAGTATTTT.

This clonotype is medium-sized (0.01 to 0.1%). The rearrangement joins TRBV5-4 to TRBJ1-2, with D possibly TRBD1 on 6 matching bases. Germline V gene lookup returns CDR1 SGHNT and CDR2 YYREEE (reference sequence). The CDR3 is 15 amino acids. Trimming cost V 4 bases and J 4 bases, with 17 bases left between them. The CDR3 region is CASSTSGAAFYGYTF. Here the CDR3 DNA reads TGTGCCAGCAGCACGTCAGGGGCGGCCTTCTATGGCTACACCTTC.